This entry lists 5 T cell receptor beta chains sequenced from one sample in a study of response to subunit inactivated influenza vaccine. TCRdb redid the calling of the RT-PCR reads with MiXCR, one entry per CDR3 protein. The sample contains more than 450,000 distinct CDR3 sequences, around 8% of which appear only once. The sample here was PBMCs from blood, taken less than 25 months after vaccination. These receptors came from a man between 50 and 70 years old who received an inactivated influenza vaccine.

This clonotype has ten or more counts. The chain links TRBV14 to TRBJ2-1, with 11 bases lining up with TRBD2. The CDR3 length is 15 residues. Germline loops: CDR1 SGHDN, CDR2 FVKESK. The V segment lost 3 bases and the J segment 4 bases; nucleotides outside the gene matches: 2. The CDR3 DNA sequence: TGTGCCAGCAGCCAGGGGACTAGCGGTTACAATGAGCAGTTCTTC. Its protein product is CASSQGTSGYNEQFF. Looking up the rest from reference TRBV14 and TRBJ2-1 gives the full variable domain: EAGVTQFPSHSVIEKGQTVTLRCDPISGHDNLYWYRRVMGKEIKFLLHFVKESKQDESGMPNNRFLAERTGGTYSTLKVQPAELEDSGVYFCASSQGTSGYNEQFFGPGTRLTVL.

This clonotype was counted many times. The gene calls are TRBV6-2 or TRBV6-3 and TRBJ2-7; 7 positions agree with TRBD2. Germline V gene data show CDR1 as MNHEY and CDR2 as SVGEGT. V dropped 2 bases and J dropped 7; count of bases not matched to a gene: 11. This CDR3 has 15 amino acids. This chain's CDR3 is CASSYPRRGLLEQYF. For the CDR3, the DNA is TGTGCCAGCAGTTACCCCCGGCGGGGGTTATTGGAGCAGTACTTC.

This clonotype was seen ten or more times. The chain couples TRBV27 to TRBJ2-1; 10 nucleotides agree with TRBD2. CDR3 length: 14 amino acids. Trimming took 3 bases from V and 4 from J; bases not matched to a gene: 0. Germline V gene sequence: CDR1 MNHEY, CDR2 SMNVEV (reference sequence). The CDR3 coding sequence is TGTGCCAGCAGTTTTAGCGGGGGGTACAATGAGCAGTTCTTC. Amino acids: CASSFSGGYNEQFF.

V gene TRBV6-4 combines with J gene TRBJ2-5; tentatively, D is TRBD2 (5 bases). CDR3 length: 13 amino acids. Trimming took 5 bases from V and 4 from J, leaving 11 bases between them. The germline CDR1 and CDR2 sequences are MRHNA and SNTAGT. CDR3 sequence: CASSQRGSETQYF. CDR3 DNA sequence: TGTGCCAGCAGTCAACGGGGTTCAGAGACCCAGTACTTC.

This clonotype has at least ten counts. The chain uses TRBV12-3 or TRBV12-4 and TRBJ1-1; 7 nucleotides match TRBD1. V lost 5 bases, J lost 1 base, and 10 bases stayed unmatched. This CDR3 contains 16 residues. The CDR3 sequence is CASSPGQAWGNTEAFF. Here the CDR3 DNA reads TGTGCCAGCAGTCCTGGACAGGCCTGGGGGAACACTGAAGCTTTCTTT.